Listed below are T cell receptor beta chains from one sample, sequenced in a study of T cell responses to AZD1222 COVID-19 vaccine. Sequenced by immunoSEQ multiplex PCR; TCRdb stores in-frame clones only, minus some. The repertoire includes roughly 100,000 clones, 89% of them detected once, and roughly 1.7% sits in the top ten. Sequencing used peripheral blood, obtained on day 0 of AZD1222 vaccination. All receptors derive from an adult in good health. Each CDR3 is given with its conserved first and last residue. The order of the fields is V gene, clone size, J gene, D gene, CDR3 DNA, CDR3 protein. The D gene is left open where the match is weak. Part of the rows lack a size; the others show once, few, many or a class for expanded clones.

v_gene: TRBV5-1; abundance: NA; j_gene: TRBJ2-3; d_gene: TRBD1; CDR3nt: TGCGCCAGCAGCTTGGGGGACAGGGGCTTGGATACGCAGTATTTT; CDR3aa: CASSLGDRGLDTQYF
v_gene: TRBV5-5; abundance: NA; j_gene: TRBJ1-2; d_gene: TRBD1; CDR3nt: TGTGCCAGCAGCTTCTTAAACCCGGGACAGACTTTATATGGCTACACCTTC; CDR3aa: CASSFLNPGQTLYGYTF
v_gene: TRBV4-1; abundance: once; j_gene: TRBJ1-5; d_gene: TRBD1; CDR3nt: TGCGCCAGCAGCCCCGGGACAGGGTACAATCAGCCCCAGCATTTT; CDR3aa: CASSPGTGYNQPQHF
v_gene: TRBV4-3; abundance: once; j_gene: TRBJ1-1; d_gene: TRBD1; CDR3nt: TGCGCCAGCAGCCAACTGACAGGGGCGAACACTGAAGCTTTCTTT; CDR3aa: CASSQLTGANTEAFF
v_gene: TRBV27; abundance: NA; j_gene: TRBJ2-7; d_gene: NA; CDR3nt: TGTGCCAGCAGTTTAAACTGGAGGGGGCAGGAGCAGTACTTC; CDR3aa: CASSLNWRGQEQYF
v_gene: TRBV27; abundance: NA; j_gene: TRBJ2-7; d_gene: NA; CDR3nt: TGTGCCAGCAGCGAGAACAACGAGCAGTACTTC; CDR3aa: CASSENNEQYF
v_gene: TRBV2; abundance: NA; j_gene: TRBJ1-5; d_gene: TRBD1; CDR3nt: TGTGCCAGCAGCGGAGACAGGGCGGGCAATCAGCCCCAGCATTTT; CDR3aa: CASSGDRAGNQPQHF
v_gene: TRBV6-5; abundance: NA; j_gene: TRBJ1-1; d_gene: NA; CDR3nt: TGTGCCAGCAGTTACTCGAACGGGAACACTGAAGCTTTCTTT; CDR3aa: CASSYSNGNTEAFF
v_gene: TRBV19; abundance: NA; j_gene: TRBJ1-5; d_gene: NA; CDR3nt: TGTGCCAGTAGTACCGTTTCTGGGCAGGGGAATCAGCCCCAGCATTTT; CDR3aa: CASSTVSGQGNQPQHF
v_gene: TRBV27; abundance: NA; j_gene: TRBJ1-5; d_gene: NA; CDR3nt: TGTGCCAGCAGTGGACAGAGGGATCAGCCCCAGCATTTT; CDR3aa: CASSGQRDQPQHF
v_gene: TRBV2; abundance: NA; j_gene: TRBJ1-5; d_gene: NA; CDR3nt: TGTGCCAGCAGTGATTTTTCCCCCGGCGGCATGGCCCAGCATTTT; CDR3aa: CASSDFSPGGMAQHF
v_gene: TRBV19; abundance: few; j_gene: TRBJ2-3; d_gene: TRBD1; CDR3nt: TGTGCCAGTAGACCTAGGGTCTCTGGGACAGGGGGTTTGATCGGGAAAGATACGCAGTATTTT; CDR3aa: CASRPRVSGTGGLIGKDTQYF
v_gene: TRBV2; abundance: NA; j_gene: TRBJ2-1; d_gene: NA; CDR3nt: TGTGCCAGCTCCGGACAGACGAGTGATCGATTCATCAATGAGCAGTTCTTC; CDR3aa: CASSGQTSDRFINEQFF
v_gene: TRBV14; abundance: NA; j_gene: TRBJ2-1; d_gene: NA; CDR3nt: TGTGCCAGCAGCCAAGACTTAGGGTCCTGGAATGAGCAGTTCTTC; CDR3aa: CASSQDLGSWNEQFF
v_gene: TRBV2; abundance: NA; j_gene: TRBJ1-5; d_gene: NA; CDR3nt: TGTGCCAGCAGTGTAGGTCTGGGACCTCAGCCCCAGCATTTT; CDR3aa: CASSVGLGPQPQHF
v_gene: TRBV7-9; abundance: NA; j_gene: TRBJ1-1; d_gene: NA; CDR3nt: TGTGCCAGCAGCCCTCATCTCACTGAAGCTTTCTTT; CDR3aa: CASSPHLTEAFF
v_gene: TRBV6-5; abundance: NA; j_gene: TRBJ1-1; d_gene: NA; CDR3nt: TGTGCCAGCAGCATACAGGGAGGGACTGAAGCTTTCTTT; CDR3aa: CASSIQGGTEAFF
v_gene: TRBV15; abundance: NA; j_gene: TRBJ2-1; d_gene: NA; CDR3nt: TGTGCCACCAACAACCCGGGGAATGGGAATGAGCAGTTCTTC; CDR3aa: CATNNPGNGNEQFF
v_gene: TRBV28; abundance: NA; j_gene: TRBJ1-1; d_gene: NA; CDR3nt: TGTGCCAGCAGCAAGTATCCGGACTCCATTTCGAACACTGAAGCTTTCTTT; CDR3aa: CASSKYPDSISNTEAFF
v_gene: TRBV7-9; abundance: once; j_gene: TRBJ2-7; d_gene: NA; CDR3nt: TGTGCCAGCAGCTCGGTCGGGAACCTCTACGAGCAGTACTTC; CDR3aa: CASSSVGNLYEQYF
v_gene: TRBV4-3; abundance: NA; j_gene: TRBJ2-1; d_gene: NA; CDR3nt: TGCGCCAGCAGCCGAGAGGGGTCGGCCCCCTACAATGAGCAGTTCTTC; CDR3aa: CASSREGSAPYNEQFF
v_gene: TRBV5-1; abundance: few; j_gene: TRBJ2-1; d_gene: NA; CDR3nt: TGCGCCAGCAGCCTAAACTCCGGGACGGACTACAATGAGCAGTTCTTC; CDR3aa: CASSLNSGTDYNEQFF
v_gene: TRBV7-9; abundance: NA; j_gene: TRBJ1-1; d_gene: NA; CDR3nt: TGTGCCAGCAGCCCCGACACTGAAGCTTTCTTT; CDR3aa: CASSPDTEAFF
v_gene: TRBV4-2; abundance: NA; j_gene: TRBJ2-3; d_gene: TRBD1; CDR3nt: TGTGCCAGCAGCCTCCGATTGAGGGACAGGGAAACCCCAGATACGCAGTATTTT; CDR3aa: CASSLRLRDRETPDTQYF
v_gene: TRBV2; abundance: once; j_gene: TRBJ1-6; d_gene: NA; CDR3nt: TGTGCCAGCAGCGCCACGGACGGAAGGAATTCACCCCTCCACTTT; CDR3aa: CASSATDGRNSPLHF
v_gene: TRBV5-5; abundance: NA; j_gene: TRBJ1-2; d_gene: NA; CDR3nt: TGTGCCAGCAGCCCAGGGGCAGGAGTCTATGGCTACACCTTC; CDR3aa: CASSPGAGVYGYTF
v_gene: TRBV19; abundance: once; j_gene: TRBJ1-6; d_gene: NA; CDR3nt: TGTGCCAGTAGTATCTGGTTGGATTCTTCACCCCTCCACTTT; CDR3aa: CASSIWLDSSPLHF
v_gene: TRBV30; abundance: NA; j_gene: TRBJ1-1; d_gene: NA; CDR3nt: TGTGCCTGGATGGGGATAGGGGCGAGGAGCACTGAAGCTTTCTTT; CDR3aa: CAWMGIGARSTEAFF
v_gene: TRBV6-5; abundance: NA; j_gene: TRBJ1-1; d_gene: NA; CDR3nt: TGTGCCAGCAGTTACCTTGCGGACACTGAAGCTTTCTTT; CDR3aa: CASSYLADTEAFF
v_gene: TRBV4-2; abundance: NA; j_gene: TRBJ1-4; d_gene: NA; CDR3nt: TGTGCCAGCAGCCAAGTGGGGTCACAGCCTCTCAATGAAAAACTGTTTTTT; CDR3aa: CASSQVGSQPLNEKLFF
v_gene: TRBV9; abundance: NA; j_gene: TRBJ1-5; d_gene: TRBD1; CDR3nt: TGTGCCAGCAGCTCCGGGACAGGGGGCGGGAGCAATCAGCCCCAGCATTTT; CDR3aa: CASSSGTGGGSNQPQHF
v_gene: TRBV2; abundance: NA; j_gene: TRBJ1-5; d_gene: NA; CDR3nt: TGTGCCAGCAGTGAGTCAGGCTACAATCAGCCCCAGCATTTT; CDR3aa: CASSESGYNQPQHF
v_gene: TRBV5-8; abundance: NA; j_gene: TRBJ1-5; d_gene: TRBD1; CDR3nt: TGTGCCAGCAGCCGTCCACAGGGGAGGAGCAATCAGCCCCAGCATTTT; CDR3aa: CASSRPQGRSNQPQHF
v_gene: TRBV5-4; abundance: NA; j_gene: TRBJ1-3; d_gene: TRBD1; CDR3nt: TGTGCCAGCAGCTCCCGAGCAGGGGGCGCTTCCGGAAACACCATATATTTT; CDR3aa: CASSSRAGGASGNTIYF
v_gene: TRBV6-5; abundance: NA; j_gene: TRBJ2-7; d_gene: NA; CDR3nt: TGTGCCAGCAGTTATGGGCCAGGGAGCTCCTACGAGCAGTACTTC; CDR3aa: CASSYGPGSSYEQYF
v_gene: TRBV5-6; abundance: NA; j_gene: TRBJ2-2; d_gene: TRBD2; CDR3nt: TGTGCCAGCAGCTTGGGAAGTACTGGACTAGCGGGGAGTGACGGGGAGCTGTTTTTT; CDR3aa: CASSLGSTGLAGSDGELFF
v_gene: TRBV4-2; abundance: once; j_gene: TRBJ1-5; d_gene: NA; CDR3nt: TGTGCCAGCAGCCGGGCGACAGGCGGCGATCAGCCCCAGCATTTT; CDR3aa: CASSRATGGDQPQHF
v_gene: TRBV7-6; abundance: NA; j_gene: TRBJ1-2; d_gene: NA; CDR3nt: TGTGCCAGCAGTCCGGGGGGCACTAACTATGGCTACACCTTC; CDR3aa: CASSPGGTNYGYTF
v_gene: TRBV3-1/TRBV3-2; abundance: NA; j_gene: TRBJ1-1; d_gene: NA; CDR3nt: TGTGCCAGCAGCCAATCGCAGATGCACACTGAAGCTTTCTTT; CDR3aa: CASSQSQMHTEAFF
v_gene: TRBV7-2; abundance: NA; j_gene: TRBJ1-1; d_gene: NA; CDR3nt: TGTGCCAGCAGCCTGGGACAAATTACTGAAGCTTTCTTT; CDR3aa: CASSLGQITEAFF
v_gene: TRBV5-1; abundance: NA; j_gene: TRBJ2-5; d_gene: NA; CDR3nt: TGCGCCAGCAGCTTGGCCCTAGCGGAGACCCAGTACTTC; CDR3aa: CASSLALAETQYF
v_gene: TRBV21-1; abundance: NA; j_gene: TRBJ2-2; d_gene: NA; CDR3nt: TGTGCCAGCATAGACACCGGGGAGCTGTTTTTT; CDR3aa: CASIDTGELFF
v_gene: TRBV2; abundance: NA; j_gene: TRBJ1-5; d_gene: NA; CDR3nt: TGTGCCAGCAGACGCGACAGTTATAGCAATCAGCCCCAGCATTTT; CDR3aa: CASRRDSYSNQPQHF
v_gene: TRBV6-5; abundance: NA; j_gene: TRBJ2-7; d_gene: TRBD1; CDR3nt: TGTGCCAGCACCTGGGACAGGGTTGAGAGCGAGCAGTACTTC; CDR3aa: CASTWDRVESEQYF
v_gene: TRBV4-2; abundance: NA; j_gene: TRBJ1-5; d_gene: NA; CDR3nt: TGTGCCAGCAGGAGCGTTCAGACAGAATCTAATCAGCCCCAGCATTTT; CDR3aa: CASRSVQTESNQPQHF
v_gene: TRBV4-2; abundance: NA; j_gene: TRBJ2-2; d_gene: TRBD1; CDR3nt: TGTGCCAGCAGCCAAGAAAGGGGGCGGACCGGGGAGCTGTTTTTT; CDR3aa: CASSQERGRTGELFF
v_gene: TRBV9; abundance: NA; j_gene: TRBJ2-3; d_gene: NA; CDR3nt: TGTGCCAGCAGCGTATCTGGTGATATGACCACAGATACGCAGTATTTT; CDR3aa: CASSVSGDMTTDTQYF